This T cell receptor beta chain was recorded in a study of cytomegalovirus exposure and HLA in healthy donors. Whole-study results and caveats: The study recorded over 150 TCR beta chains that were cytomegalovirus-associated.

Repertoires were generated with immunoSEQ multiplex PCR, while TCRdb's copy carries only in-frame clones and drops some. Of 220,000 or so clones listed, over 75% were seen once; the top ten hold 1.5% to 2%. The V end was cut by 1 base, the J end by 4 bases, with 7 bases between. The CDR3 spans 14 residues. The germline CDR1 and CDR2 sequences are SGHNT and YENEEA. As concerns this clone: The antigen is not known.

Sequenced sample: PBMCs. This chain uses TRBV11-3 with TRBJ2-2, with a weak D call TRBD2 (5 bases). This receptor was obtained from a young woman in good health and CMV-seropositive. The CDR3 DNA sequence: TGTGCCAGCAGCTTAGTGGGAGTCACCGGGGAGCTGTTTTTT. Translated, it gives CASSLVGVTGELFF.